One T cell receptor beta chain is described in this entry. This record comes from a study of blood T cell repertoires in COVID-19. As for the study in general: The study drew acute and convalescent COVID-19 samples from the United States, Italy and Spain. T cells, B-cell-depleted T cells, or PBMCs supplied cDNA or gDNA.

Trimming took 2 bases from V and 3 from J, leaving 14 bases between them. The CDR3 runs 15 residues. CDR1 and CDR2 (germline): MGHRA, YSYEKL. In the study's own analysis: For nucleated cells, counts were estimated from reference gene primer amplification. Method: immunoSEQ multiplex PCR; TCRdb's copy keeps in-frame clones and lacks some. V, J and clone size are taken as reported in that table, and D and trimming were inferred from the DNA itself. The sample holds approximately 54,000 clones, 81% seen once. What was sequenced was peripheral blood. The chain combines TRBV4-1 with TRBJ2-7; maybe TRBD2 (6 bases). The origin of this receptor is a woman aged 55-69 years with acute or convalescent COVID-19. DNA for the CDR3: TGCGCCAGCAGCCAAAGAGATAGCGGATACTACGAGCAGTACTTC. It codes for CASSQRDSGYYEQYF.